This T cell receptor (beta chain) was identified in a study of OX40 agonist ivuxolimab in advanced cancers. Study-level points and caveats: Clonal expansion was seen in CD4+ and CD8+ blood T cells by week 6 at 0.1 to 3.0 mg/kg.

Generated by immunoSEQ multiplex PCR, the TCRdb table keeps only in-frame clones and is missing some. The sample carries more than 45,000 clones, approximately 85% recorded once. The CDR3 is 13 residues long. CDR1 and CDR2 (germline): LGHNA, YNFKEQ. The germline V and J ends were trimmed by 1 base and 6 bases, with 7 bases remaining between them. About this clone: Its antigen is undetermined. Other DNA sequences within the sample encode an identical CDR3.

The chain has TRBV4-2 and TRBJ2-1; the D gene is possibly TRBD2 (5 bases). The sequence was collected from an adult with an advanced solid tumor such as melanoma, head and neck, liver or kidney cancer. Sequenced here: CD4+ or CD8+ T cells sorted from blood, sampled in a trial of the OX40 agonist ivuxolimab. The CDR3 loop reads CASSQGAGNEQFF. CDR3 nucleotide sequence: TGTGCCAGCAGCCAAGGGGCGGGCAATGAGCAGTTCTTC.